What follows are 23 T cell receptor beta chains derived from one specimen sequenced in a study of control samples from healthy donors and cancer patients. Clones were read by immunoSEQ multiplex PCR, and TCRdb kept only the in-frame ones, dropping some. Among about 160,000 clones listed, about 94% were seen once. Sequencing was performed on PBMCs. Receptor source: a man in his fifties or sixties with colorectal cancer.

This chain connects TRBV4-1 to TRBJ2-5, with 7 bases identical to TRBD1. The germline V gene has CDR1 MGHRA and CDR2 YSYEKL. V shed 2 bases and J 5 bases; nucleotides not matched to a gene: 11. The CDR3 extends over 16 amino acids. CDR3 residues: CASSQPSSRGRETQYF. The CDR3 DNA sequence: TGCGCCAGCAGCCAACCCAGTTCTAGGGGGCGCGAGACCCAGTACTTC.

This rearrangement joins TRBV7-2 to TRBJ1-2, with TRBD1 as a possible D gene (5 bases). Trimming took 3 bases from V and 4 from J, leaving 9 bases between them. CDR1 and CDR2 from the germline V gene are SGHTA and FQGNSA. The CDR3 spans 13 residues. The CDR3 here is CASSLAQAYGYTF. The CDR3 coding sequence is TGTGCCAGCAGCTTGGCACAGGCCTATGGCTACACCTTC.

A single count supports this clone. This chain uses TRBV6-1 with TRBJ1-1; D unclear. The ends were cut back, 3 bases at V and 0 bases at J, with 8 bases in the middle. This CDR3 region has 14 residues. In germline, CDR1 is MNHNS, CDR2 SASEGT. The CDR3 region is CASSEPQVNTEAFF. DNA for the CDR3: TGTGCCAGCAGTGAGCCCCAAGTGAACACTGAAGCTTTCTTT.

CDR3 amino acids: CAISAGTGNSNQPQHF. DNA of the CDR3: TGTGCCATCAGTGCTGGGACAGGAAATAGCAATCAGCCCCAGCATTTT. The chain has TRBV10-3 and TRBJ1-5; 8 bases fit TRBD1. V trimming: 4 bases; J trimming: 0 bases; junction bases outside the gene matches: 5. Germline assignment: CDR1 ENHRY and CDR2 SYGVKD. The CDR3 has 16 residues.

J is TRBJ1-1 and V is TRBV7-2; unclear D gene. The V end was cut by 3 bases, the J end by 1 base, with 9 bases between. CDR1 SGHTA and CDR2 FQGNSA come from the germline V gene. This CDR3 is built from 14 residues. The CDR3 DNA follows: TGTGCCAGCAGCTTGGCGGCGGGGAACACTGAAGCTTTCTTT. Its protein product is CASSLAAGNTEAFF.

The gene calls are TRBV29-1 and TRBJ2-3; no reliable D call. The CDR3 covers 13 residues. CDR1 is SQVTM and CDR2 is ANQGSEA in the germline V gene. The V end lost 3 bases, the J end lost 5 bases, and 12 bases lay between the germline ends. The CDR3 coding sequence is TGCAGCGTTGAGTTAGGGTTGGGAGATACGCAGTATTTT. Its translation is CSVELGLGDTQYF.

This sequence joins TRBV4-3 and TRBJ2-2; possible D gene TRBD1, 5 bases. This CDR3 has 17 amino acids. Germline V gives CDR1 LGHNA, CDR2 YSLEER. Trimming shortened V by 3 bases and J by 1 base, and 15 bases separated the two germline ends. Here the CDR3 DNA reads TGCGCCAGCAGCCACCAACCTAGGGGTTTGAACACCGGGGAGCTGTTTTTT. Its translation is CASSHQPRGLNTGELFF.

The chain has TRBV5-1 and TRBJ2-5, with D perhaps assigned TRBD1 or TRBD2 (6 bases each). CDR3 length: 16 amino acids. Trimming took off 2 bases at V and 1 base at J, with 15 bases between the two ends. Germline values: CDR1 SGHRS, CDR2 YFSETQ. The CDR3 loop reads CASSLRRGNTQETQYF. For the CDR3, the DNA is TGCGCCAGCAGCTTAAGGAGGGGGAACACCCAAGAGACCCAGTACTTC.

This chain links TRBV7-2 with TRBJ2-2, with 10 bases matching TRBD1. After removal of 6 bases from V and 6 bases from J, the junction contained 7 bases not matched to a gene. The CDR3 has 15 residues. Germline assignment: CDR1 SGHTA and CDR2 FQGNSA. The CDR3: CASSPRQGASGELFF. The CDR3 nucleotides read TGTGCCAGCAGTCCACGACAGGGGGCGTCCGGGGAGCTGTTTTTT. The entire variable domain, with the rest obtained from reference TRBV7-2 and TRBJ2-2, is as follows: GAGVSQSPSNKVTEKGKDVELRCDPISGHTALYWYRQSLGQGLEFLIYFQGNSAPDKSGLPSDRFSAERTGGSVSTLTIQRTQQEDSAVYLCASSPRQGASGELFFGEGSRLTVL.

V is TRBV4-1 and J is TRBJ1-4; TRBD1 aligns across 7 bases. The germline V gene has CDR1 MGHRA and CDR2 YSYEKL. V was clipped by 4 bases and J by 2 bases; unmatched bases: 1. CDR3 length: 14 residues. Here the CDR3 DNA reads TGCGCCAGCAGCCCGACAGGGACTAATGAAAAACTGTTTTTT. Protein: CASSPTGTNEKLFF.

The J gene is TRBJ2-6, the V gene TRBV9; D call uncertain. Germline assignment: CDR1 SGDLS and CDR2 YYNGEE. V was shortened by 0 bases and J by 2 bases, with 6 bases between the two germline ends. The CDR3 totals 15 residues. CDR3 coding DNA: TGTGCCAGCAGCGTAGGGAGACCTGGGGCCAACGTCCTGACTTTC. Protein: CASSVGRPGANVLTF.

V usage is TRBV7-2 and J usage is TRBJ2-7; D is undetermined. In germline, CDR1 is SGHTA, CDR2 FQGNSA. CDR3 length equals 15 residues. Trimming pared 1 base from V and 0 bases from J, leaving 10 bases between. CDR3 sequence reads: CASSLEHSSSYEQYF. The CDR3 region has the DNA TGTGCCAGCAGCTTAGAACACTCGAGCTCCTACGAGCAGTACTTC.

The chain links TRBV5-1 to TRBJ2-7, with 8 positions matching TRBD2. Germline V lookup: CDR1 SGHRS, CDR2 YFSETQ. CDR3 size: 14 residues. The J segment lost 7 bases and the V segment lost 2 bases, leaving 8 bases of the junction unmatched. This CDR3 reads CASSFDGGAGEQYF. The DNA for the CDR3 is TGCGCCAGCAGCTTCGACGGGGGGGCCGGGGAGCAGTACTTC.

The V gene is TRBV6-4, the J gene TRBJ2-2; 7 positions match TRBD2. This CDR3 has 14 residues. The V gene end was trimmed by 7 bases and the J gene end by 0 bases; junction bases not matched to a gene: 2. Germline assignment: CDR1 MRHNA and CDR2 SNTAGT. This CDR3 reads CASNREANTGELFF. The CDR3 region has the DNA TGTGCCAGCAACCGGGAGGCGAACACCGGGGAGCTGTTTTTT.

CDR3 sequence: CASSYSILGAYEQYF. The DNA of the CDR3 is TGTGCCAGCAGTTACTCGATCCTGGGCGCGTACGAGCAGTACTTC. V gene TRBV6-6 combines with J gene TRBJ2-7; D is ambiguous. The CDR3 length is 15 residues. The germline CDR1 and CDR2 sequences are MNHNY and SVGAGI (reference sequence). V was trimmed by 0 bases and J by 4 bases, leaving 13 bases between them.

This chain joins TRBV28 and TRBJ2-6; D gene uncertain. CDR1 is MDHEN, CDR2 SYDVKM, per germline. This CDR3 has 17 amino acids. V lost 3 bases and J lost 0, with 12 bases in between. CDR3 in DNA: TGTGCCAGCAGTTTGGGCAGCCAAAGCTCTGGGGCCAACGTCCTGACTTTC. Its protein product is CASSLGSQSSGANVLTF.

The chain links TRBV2 to TRBJ2-5; the D is unclear. V dropped 6 bases and J dropped 3 bases, with 14 bases sitting between them. The CDR3 totals 14 residues. The germline V gene encodes CDR1 SNHLY and CDR2 FYNNEI. The CDR3 DNA follows: TGTGCCAGCAGGGAACACGTTACTGAAGAGACCCAGTACTTC. Translating gives CASREHVTEETQYF.

The rearrangement uses TRBV3-1 (or the pseudogene TRBV3-2) and TRBJ2-3; 8 nucleotides line up with TRBD2. CDR1 LGHDT and CDR2 YNNKEL come from the germline V gene (reference sequence). This CDR3 spans 15 amino acids. With 8 bases clipped from V and 2 bases from J, the junction kept 9 bases outside the gene matches. The CDR3, as DNA: TGTGCCAGCGGGGGGAGCGGGGGACCCACAGATACGCAGTATTTT. This codes for CASGGSGGPTDTQYF.

DNA of the CDR3: TGTGCCAGCAGGGCGAGGGGCCAGGGGAACACTGAAGCTTTCTTT. Translating gives CASRARGQGNTEAFF. The chain combines TRBV28 with TRBJ1-1, with D perhaps TRBD1 (5 bases). V lost 6 bases and J 1 base, leaving 15 bases between the germline ends. Per germline, CDR1 MDHEN and CDR2 SYDVKM. There are 15 residues in the CDR3.

CDR3 in DNA: TGTGCCAGTAGTATGGGTAATTCACCCCTCCACTTT. Its protein product is CASSMGNSPLHF. The V gene is TRBV19, the J gene TRBJ1-6; D remains ambiguous. From germline, CDR1 is LNHDA and CDR2 SQIVND (reference sequence). The CDR3 is made up of 12 amino acids. V dropped 3 bases and J dropped 6 bases, with 3 bases sitting between them.

The chain links TRBV5-6 to TRBJ1-2; D gene ambiguous. Germline values: CDR1 SGHDT, CDR2 YYEEEE. The CDR3 consists of 14 residues. V lost 2 bases and J lost 4, with 12 bases in between. The CDR3 region is CASSLGSLPYGYTF. The CDR3 DNA reads TGTGCCAGCAGCTTAGGAAGCCTCCCCTATGGCTACACCTTC.

J is TRBJ2-1 and V is TRBV30; TRBD2 might be the D (6 bases). The CDR3 runs 13 residues. The germline gives CDR1 GTSNPN, CDR2 SVGIG (reference sequence). Trimming removed 0 bases at V and 6 bases at J, with 9 bases between. The CDR3: CAWSVLGGNEQFF. DNA of the CDR3: TGTGCCTGGAGTGTACTGGGGGGCAATGAGCAGTTCTTC. Full variable domain (missing parts from reference TRBV30 and TRBJ2-1): SQTIHQWPATLVQPVGSPLSLECTVEGTSNPNLYWYRQAAGRGLQLLFYSVGIGQISSEVPQNLSASRPQDRQFILSSKKLLLSDSGFYLCAWSVLGGNEQFFGPGTRLTVL.

The chain is built from TRBV7-9 and TRBJ2-3, with TRBD2 matching 9 bases. Looked up from germline, CDR1 is SEHNR and CDR2 is FQNEAQ (reference sequence). With V trimmed by 5 bases and J by 2 bases, 5 bases remained unmatched. The CDR3 has 15 residues. The CDR3 coding sequence is TGTGCCAGCAGCCGAGCGGGGGGAATCACAGATACGCAGTATTTT. This sequence encodes CASSRAGGITDTQYF. Combining the CDR3 with reference TRBV7-9 and TRBJ2-3 gives the whole variable domain DTGVSQNPRHKITKRGQNVTFRCDPISEHNRLYWYRQTLGQGPEFLTYFQNEAQLEKSRLLSDRFSAERPKGSFSTLEIQRTEQGDSAMYLCASSRAGGITDTQYFGPGTRLTVL.